These 14 T cell receptor beta chains came from one sample sequenced in a study of T cells after yellow fever vaccination. TCRdb independently ran MiXCR on the 5' RACE reads; one entry per CDR3 protein. The sample contains roughly 330,000 distinct CDR3 sequences, roughly 4% of which appear only once. Sequences were derived from PBMCs, sampled 5 days after the yellow fever booster vaccination. The receptors were gathered from a man between 18 and 35 years old who received the YFV17D yellow fever vaccine.

V is TRBV29-1 and J is TRBJ2-3, with D perhaps TRBD1 (5 bases). Germline CDR1 reads SQVTM; CDR2 reads ANQGSEA. Trimming stripped 2 bases from V and 5 bases from J, with 11 bases between. This CDR3 contains 13 residues. The CDR3 DNA is TGCAGCGTTGAATGGCAAGGGGTAGATACGCAGTATTTT. Protein: CSVEWQGVDTQYF.

This clonotype has a count of ten or more. V usage is TRBV18 and J usage is TRBJ2-3; 7 nucleotides agree with TRBD2. Per germline, CDR1 KGHSH and CDR2 LQKENI. The V gene end was trimmed by 3 bases and the J gene end by 0 bases; junction bases not matched to a gene: 6. CDR3 length equals 16 residues. CDR3 loop: CASSPLRGESTDTQYF. CDR3 DNA: TGTGCCAGCTCACCCCTCCGGGGGGAAAGCACAGATACGCAGTATTTT.

This clonotype was picked up a small number of times. This sequence joins TRBV7-9 and TRBJ2-3, with D hard to call. The CDR3 runs to 16 residues. Germline V gene sequence: CDR1 SEHNR, CDR2 FQNEAQ (reference sequence). The ends were cut back, 7 bases at V and 1 base at J, with 18 bases in the middle. CDR3 amino acids: CASTLNWGLGTDTQYF. CDR3 nucleotides: TGTGCCAGCACCCTCAACTGGGGTCTGGGCACAGATACGCAGTATTTT.

The chain has TRBV5-1 and TRBJ2-2; D possibly corresponds to TRBD2 (7 bases). Looked up from germline, CDR1 is SGHRS and CDR2 is YFSETQ. Trimming removed 2 bases at V and 4 bases at J, with 12 bases between. CDR3 length equals 15 residues. The CDR3 DNA reads as TGCGCCAGCAGCTTTGAGGGGGGGTCCACCGGGGAGCTGTTTTTT. It translates to CASSFEGGSTGELFF.

This clonotype was observed a handful of times. This chain connects TRBV6-2 or TRBV6-3 to TRBJ1-4; weak D call: TRBD1 (6 bases). The length of the CDR3 is 14 residues. V was clipped by 5 bases and J by 3 bases, with 10 bases between them. CDR1 is MNHEY and CDR2 is SVGEGT in the germline V gene. CDR3: CASSTGKANEKLFF. Here the CDR3 DNA reads TGTGCCAGCAGTACAGGGAAGGCTAATGAAAAACTGTTTTTT.

This clonotype has just a few counts. The chain uses TRBV12-3 or TRBV12-4 and TRBJ2-3; 8 bases map to TRBD2. The CDR3 consists of 15 residues. J gave up 6 bases and V 2 bases, and 7 bases lay outside the gene matches. The CDR3: CASSLSAGGGDTQYF. Here the CDR3 DNA reads TGTGCCAGCAGTTTATCTGCGGGGGGCGGTGATACGCAGTATTTT.

This clonotype has more than one count but fewer than ten. V is TRBV15 and J is TRBJ1-5; 10 bases line up with TRBD1. Trimming at V came to 3 bases and at J to 7 bases, leaving 6 bases not matched to a gene. The CDR3 has 15 residues. Germline V gives CDR1 LNHNV, CDR2 YYDKDF (reference sequence). The CDR3 DNA sequence: TGTGCCACCAGCAGGGACAGGGGGTTGGGACAGCCCCAGCATTTT. Amino acids: CATSRDRGLGQPQHF.

This clonotype occurred a few times. The chain uses TRBV5-4 and TRBJ1-5; TRBD1 matches 9 bases. This CDR3 region has 15 residues. Germline-derived CDR1 and CDR2 are SGHNT and YYREEE (reference sequence). Trimming took 3 bases from V and 6 from J; bases not matched to a gene: 7. The CDR3 sequence is CASSSTGTGFQPQHF. The CDR3 DNA is TGTGCCAGCAGCTCGACTGGGACAGGGTTTCAGCCCCAGCATTTT.

This clonotype was seen repeatedly, ten times or more. V usage is TRBV6-2 or TRBV6-3 and J usage is TRBJ2-1, with D possibly TRBD1 on 6 matching bases. Germline assignment: CDR1 MNHEY and CDR2 SVGEGT. CDR3 length equals 13 residues. V lost 5 bases, J lost 7 bases, and 12 bases lay in between. The CDR3 nucleotides read TGTGCCAGCAGTCAATACCAGGGGAATGAGCAGTTCTTC. As protein: CASSQYQGNEQFF.

The sample holds a few counts of this clonotype. The chain combines TRBV4-1 with TRBJ1-2; no clear D. The germline CDR1 and CDR2 sequences are MGHRA and YSYEKL. The CDR3 has 14 residues. V was shortened by 3 bases and J by 13 bases, with 21 bases between the two germline ends. The CDR3 nucleotides are TGCGCCAGCAGCCAGGTTACCCTCAGACTGGGATTCACCTTC. Protein product: CASSQVTLRLGFTF.

This clonotype was found a few times. The chain carries TRBV28 and TRBJ1-2, with 10 positions matching TRBD1. CDR1 and CDR2 (germline): MDHEN, SYDVKM. V was pared by 5 bases and J by 7 bases, with 4 bases of the junction left unmatched. The CDR3 totals 13 residues. The CDR3 DNA reads TGTGCCAGCAGTCGTGACAGGGGGCGTGGCTACACCTTC. It codes for CASSRDRGRGYTF.

This clonotype was seen a handful of times. V is TRBV12-3 or TRBV12-4 and J is TRBJ1-2; unclear D gene. Trimming left V 0 bases short and J 4 bases short, with 9 bases between. CDR3 length: 14 amino acids. The CDR3 sequence: CASSLARYPYGYTF. In DNA form, the CDR3 reads TGTGCCAGCAGTTTAGCGCGGTACCCCTATGGCTACACCTTC.

This clonotype was counted ten times or more. Here the CDR3 reads CASSRTLAGETQYF. The CDR3 DNA follows: TGCGCCAGCAGCCGGACTCTAGCAGGGGAGACCCAGTACTTC. The V and J genes are TRBV4-1 and TRBJ2-5; D could derive from TRBD1 or TRBD2 (5 bases each). Trimming took off 4 bases at V and 5 bases at J, with 14 bases between the two ends. Per germline, CDR1 MGHRA and CDR2 YSYEKL. This CDR3 region has 14 residues.

This clonotype was observed at least ten times. J is TRBJ2-7 and V is TRBV5-1; 7 positions match TRBD1. Per germline, CDR1 SGHRS and CDR2 YFSETQ. CDR3 length: 13 residues. V shed 3 bases and J 4 bases; nucleotides not matched to a gene: 4. CDR3 amino acids: CASSWGTVYEQYF. The CDR3 DNA is TGCGCCAGCAGCTGGGGGACAGTGTACGAGCAGTACTTC. Supplemented by reference TRBV5-1 and TRBJ2-7, the full variable domain reads KAGVTQTPRYLIKTRGQQVTLSCSPISGHRSVSWYQQTPGQGLQFLFEYFSETQRNKGNFPGRFSGRQFSNSRSEMNVSTLELGDSALYLCASSWGTVYEQYFGPGTRLTVT.